The source of this T cell receptor (beta chain) is a study of shared clonotypes between healthy human individuals. Trimming at V came to 5 bases and at J to 5 bases, leaving 5 bases not matched to a gene. The CDR3 runs to 15 residues. Germline CDR1 is MDHEN and CDR2 is SYDVKM. CD45RO-negative, CCR7-positively selected cells formed the naive CD8 fraction, excluding terminally differentiated effector memory CD45RA+ cells. The method was immunoSEQ multiplex PCR; TCRdb's version includes in-frame clones alone and lacks a portion of them. The sample holds around 2,100,000 clones; approximately 95% are singletons and the top ten take 1% to 1.5%. As to this clone: As yet, its antigen is unknown.

General observations from the study: Larger richness was generally estimated for naive than memory subsets.

What was sequenced was naive CD8+ T cells sorted from blood. The receptor's source is a man younger than 30 in good health. This sequence joins TRBV28 and TRBJ1-5, with TRBD1 matching over 11 bases. The DNA for the CDR3 is TGTGCCAGCAGTCCGGCGGGACAGGGGGATCAGCCCCAGCATTTT. This translates into CASSPAGQGDQPQHF.